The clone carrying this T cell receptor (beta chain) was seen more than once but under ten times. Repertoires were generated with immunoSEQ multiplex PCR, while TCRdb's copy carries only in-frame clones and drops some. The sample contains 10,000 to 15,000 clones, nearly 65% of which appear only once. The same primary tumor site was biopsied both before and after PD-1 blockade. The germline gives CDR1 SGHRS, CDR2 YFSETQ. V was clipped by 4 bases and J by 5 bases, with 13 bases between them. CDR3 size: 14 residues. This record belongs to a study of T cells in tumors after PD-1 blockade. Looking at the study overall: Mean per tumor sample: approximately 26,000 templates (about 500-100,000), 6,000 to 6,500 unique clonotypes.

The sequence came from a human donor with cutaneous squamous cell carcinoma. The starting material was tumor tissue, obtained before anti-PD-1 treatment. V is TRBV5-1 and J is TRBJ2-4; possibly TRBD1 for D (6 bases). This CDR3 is CASSPHRAENIQYF. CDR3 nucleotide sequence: TGCGCCAGCAGCCCTCACAGGGCCGAAAACATTCAGTACTTC.